Presented here are 12 T cell receptor beta chains from one specimen sequenced in a study of blood T cell repertoires in COVID-19. Using immunoSEQ multiplex PCR, the repertoire was profiled, and TCRdb retains in-frame clones only, with some absent. The data contain some 300,000 clones, around 90% of them singletons. Sequencing input: PBMCs or T cells enriched from blood (not recorded which). Source of these receptors: a woman in her 40s who had recovered from COVID-19.

The chain links TRBV19 to TRBJ2-3, with D possibly TRBD1 on 6 matching bases. Trimming took 6 bases from V and 4 from J, leaving 11 bases between them. CDR1 and CDR2 from the germline V gene are LNHDA and SQIVND (reference sequence). The CDR3 has 13 amino acids. CDR3 amino acids: CASSPQGSDTQYF. The CDR3 nucleotides are TGTGCCAGTAGCCCACAGGGATCAGATACGCAGTATTTT.

V is TRBV5-6 and J is TRBJ1-2; 7 bases agree with TRBD1. V shed 4 bases and J 8 bases; nucleotides not matched to a gene: 11. Germline V gene sequence: CDR1 SGHDT, CDR2 YYEEEE. The CDR3 is made up of 14 amino acids. In DNA, the CDR3 is TGTGCCAGCAGCCGGGACATTGCAGGGGGAGGCTACACCTTC. Protein sequence: CASSRDIAGGGYTF.

This clone was seen only once. V is TRBV19 and J is TRBJ1-4, with 9 bases matching TRBD1. The CDR3 totals 14 residues. J lost 11 bases, V lost 6 bases, and 10 bases had no gene match. CDR1 is LNHDA and CDR2 is SQIVND in the germline V gene (reference sequence). The CDR3: CASSGTGIFGKLFF. CDR3 sequence (DNA): TGTGCCAGTAGCGGGACAGGGATCTTCGGGAAACTGTTTTTT. Full variable domain (remainder filled in from reference TRBV19 and TRBJ1-4): DGGITQSPKYLFRKEGQNVTLSCEQNLNHDAMYWYRQDPGQGLRLIYYSQIVNDFQKGDIAEGYSVSREKKESFPLTVTSAQKNPTAFYLCASSGTGIFGKLFFGSGTQLSVL.

The V call is TRBV5-5, the J call TRBJ1-3, with no clear D. In germline, CDR1 is SGHKS, CDR2 YYEKEE (reference sequence). Trimming took off 3 bases at V and 9 bases at J, with 7 bases between the two ends. CDR3 size: 11 residues. CDR3 nucleotides: TGTGCCAGCAGCTGGGAGTCCACCATATATTTT. Protein product: CASSWESTIYF. The full variable domain, its missing parts supplied by reference TRBV5-5 and TRBJ1-3, is DAGVTQSPTHLIKTRGQQVTLRCSPISGHKSVSWYQQVLGQGPQFIFQYYEKEERGRGNFPDRFSARQFPNYSSELNVNALLLGDSALYLCASSWESTIYFGEGSWLTVV.

V usage is TRBV19 and J usage is TRBJ1-5, with D perhaps matching TRBD1 (5 bases). Trimming left V 7 bases short and J 3 bases short, with 16 bases between. Germline CDR1 reads LNHDA; CDR2 reads SQIVND (reference sequence). The CDR3 has 15 residues. The CDR3 coding sequence is TGTGCCAGTACTCGGGTTCAGGGCCCCAATCAGCCCCAGCATTTT. The encoded protein is CASTRVQGPNQPQHF.

The chain links TRBV7-9 to TRBJ1-2; 8 bases fit TRBD1. The CDR3 runs 14 residues. Germline V CDR1 and CDR2: SEHNR, FQNEAQ (reference sequence). The trim removed 2 bases at V and 8 bases at J, leaving 7 bases unmatched. As DNA, the CDR3 is TGTGCCAGCAGCTTACGAGGGACAGGCGAAGGCTACACCTTC. Its translation is CASSLRGTGEGYTF.

This clone occurred a few times. This chain joins TRBV6-2 or TRBV6-3 and TRBJ1-4; D not certain. The germline gives CDR1 MNHEY, CDR2 SVGEGT. The CDR3 spans 11 residues. The V end was cut by 2 bases, the J end by 10 bases, with 5 bases between. CDR3 nucleotides: TGTGCCAGCAGTTACGTCGGAAAACTGTTTTTT. It codes for CASSYVGKLFF.

The chain joins TRBV5-6 to TRBJ1-2, with 8 bases aligning to TRBD1. Per germline, CDR1 SGHDT and CDR2 YYEEEE. V dropped 1 base and J dropped 6; count of bases not matched to a gene: 8. CDR3 length: 15 residues. CDR3 residues: CASSLSGRGQDGYTF. The CDR3 region has the DNA TGTGCCAGCAGCTTGTCCGGCAGGGGGCAGGATGGCTACACCTTC.

This sequence joins TRBV10-1 and TRBJ2-2; 8 nucleotides line up with TRBD1. The germline V gene encodes CDR1 WNHNN and CDR2 SYGVQD (reference sequence). There are 15 residues in the CDR3. Trimming took 6 bases from V and 3 from J; bases not matched to a gene: 6. CDR3 loop: CASRADRGDTGELFF. In DNA, the CDR3 is TGCGCCAGCAGGGCCGACAGGGGAGACACCGGGGAGCTGTTTTTT.

This chain connects TRBV5-4 to TRBJ2-3; possibly TRBD1 for D (5 bases). The CDR3 spans 15 residues. Per the germline V gene, CDR1 is SGHNT and CDR2 is YYREEE (reference sequence). V was pared by 0 bases and J by 2 bases, with 10 bases between. CDR3 in DNA: TGTGCCAGCAGCTTGGAAGCAGGGAACACAGATACGCAGTATTTT. The encoded protein is CASSLEAGNTDTQYF.

This clone was picked up one time. The chain recombines TRBV5-1 with TRBJ2-1; no clear D gene. This CDR3 has 12 amino acids. Germline values: CDR1 SGHRS, CDR2 YFSETQ. Deletions cut 4 bases from V and 7 bases from J, with 9 bases between. The DNA for the CDR3 is TGCGCCAGCAGCCTTACAACGAATGAGCAGTTCTTC. Translated: CASSLTTNEQFF.

Here the CDR3 DNA reads TGTGCCAGCAGGTCCGATCTAGCGGGCTATGAGCAGTTCTTC. This translates into CASRSDLAGYEQFF. This rearrangement joins TRBV7-2 to TRBJ2-1; 8 nucleotides align to TRBD2. Trimming at V came to 6 bases and at J to 8 bases, leaving 9 bases not matched to a gene. The CDR3 runs 14 residues. CDR1 and CDR2 (germline): SGHTA, FQGNSA.